This T cell receptor (beta chain) derives from a study of early T cells in non-severe SARS-CoV-2 infection. Study-wide background: Sequenced bulk RNA came from whole blood that was unsorted, and chains were unpaired.

Attachment of unique molecular identifiers was made to individual cDNA molecules. Each CDR3 protein is one row after TCRdb ran MiXCR on the 5' RACE reads. The sample lists 80,000 or so distinct CDR3 sequences; over 9.5% were seen once. The study's findings and limits: Missing private and CD4 specificities, VDJdb matching favored anti-spike CD8 responses.

There are a few counts of this clonotype. Its specificity is not known. The CDR3 is 12 residues long. Trimming stripped 0 bases from V and 3 bases from J, with 5 bases between. The germline CDR1 and CDR2 sequences are SQVTM and ANQGSEA. The source material was whole blood. The source of this sequence is an adult who was a healthcare worker with PCR-confirmed SARS-CoV-2 infection or an uninfected control (not recorded which). The chain couples TRBV29-1 to TRBJ2-5, with no clear D. For the CDR3, the DNA is TGCAGCGTTGAAGATGATAAAGAGACCCAGTACTTC. Its translation: CSVEDDKETQYF.